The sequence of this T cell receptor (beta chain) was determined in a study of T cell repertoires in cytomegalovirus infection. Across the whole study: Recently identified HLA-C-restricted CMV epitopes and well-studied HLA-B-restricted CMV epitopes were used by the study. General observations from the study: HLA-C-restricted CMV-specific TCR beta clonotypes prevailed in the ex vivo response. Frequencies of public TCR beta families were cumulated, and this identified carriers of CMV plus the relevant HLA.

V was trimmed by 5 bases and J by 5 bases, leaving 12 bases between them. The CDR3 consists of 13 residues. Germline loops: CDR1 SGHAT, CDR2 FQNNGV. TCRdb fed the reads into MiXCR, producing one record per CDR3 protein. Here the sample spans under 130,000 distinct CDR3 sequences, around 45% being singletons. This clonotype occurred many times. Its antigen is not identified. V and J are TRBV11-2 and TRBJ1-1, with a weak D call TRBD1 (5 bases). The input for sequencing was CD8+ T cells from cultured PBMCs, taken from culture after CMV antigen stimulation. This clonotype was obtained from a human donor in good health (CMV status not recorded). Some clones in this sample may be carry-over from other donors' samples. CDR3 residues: CASSPYRGTEAFF. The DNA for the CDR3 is TGTGCCAGCAGCCCCTACCGGGGGACTGAAGCTTTCTTT.